One TCR beta chain is described in this entry. As yet, its antigen is unknown. CDR3 length: 15 residues. CDR1 is GTSNPN and CDR2 is SVGIG in the germline V gene (reference sequence). Trimming at V came to 2 bases and at J to 1 base, leaving 5 bases not matched to a gene. Some clones are missing from TCRdb's copy, which holds only in-frame ones; the method was immunoSEQ multiplex PCR. The sample lists over 75,000 clones, about four fifths seen once, with about 3.6% in the top ten. The sample comes from a study of memory CD4+ T cells and cytomegalovirus serostatus. Points from the study as a whole: CD4+ memory repertoires contained about 40% of the roughly 150 reported CMV TCRbeta sequences. The CMV-associated TCR signature appears largely within the CD4+ memory repertoire.

Single viable CD3+CD4+CD8-CD45RO+ cells were sorted as the memory CD4+ T cells. Source material: memory CD4+ T cells from blood. This clonotype was obtained from an adult in good health and CMV-seropositive. The chain recombines TRBV30 with TRBJ2-5; the match to TRBD2 covers 9 bases. CDR3 coding DNA: TGTGCCTGGAGTACCCCGACTAGCGGCCAAGAGACCCAGTACTTC. It encodes CAWSTPTSGQETQYF.